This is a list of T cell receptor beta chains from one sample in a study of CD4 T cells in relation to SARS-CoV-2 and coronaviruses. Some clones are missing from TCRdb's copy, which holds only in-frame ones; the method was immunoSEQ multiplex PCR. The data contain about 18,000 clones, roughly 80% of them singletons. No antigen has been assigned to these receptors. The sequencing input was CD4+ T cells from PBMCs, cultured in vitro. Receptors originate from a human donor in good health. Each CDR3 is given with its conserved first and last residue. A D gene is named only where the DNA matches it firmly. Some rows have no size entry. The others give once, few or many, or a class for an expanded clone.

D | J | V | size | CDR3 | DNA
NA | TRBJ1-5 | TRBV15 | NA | CATSLASNQPQHF | TGTGCCACCAGTCTCGCTAGCAATCAGCCCCAGCATTTT
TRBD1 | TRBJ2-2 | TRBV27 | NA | CASSLGQGTTGELFF | TGTGCCAGCAGTTTAGGACAGGGAACCACCGGGGAGCTGTTTTTT
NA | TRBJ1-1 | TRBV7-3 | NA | CASSLGMNTEAFF | TGTGCCAGCAGCTTAGGGATGAACACTGAAGCTTTCTTT
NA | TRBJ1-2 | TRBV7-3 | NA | CASSLNGGGGYTF | TGTGCCAGCAGCTTAAATGGGGGCGGCGGCTACACCTTC
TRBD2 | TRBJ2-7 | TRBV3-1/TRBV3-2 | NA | CASSRQLAGGYEQYF | TGTGCCAGCAGCCGACAACTAGCGGGCGGCTACGAGCAGTACTTC
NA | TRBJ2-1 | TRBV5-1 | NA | CASSLGPTGHDGYEQFF | TGCGCCAGCAGCTTGGGGCCTACAGGTCACGATGGGTATGAGCAGTTCTTC
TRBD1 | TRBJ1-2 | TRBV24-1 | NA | CATSGGDRDVGGYTF | TGTGCCACCAGTGGCGGGGACAGGGACGTGGGCGGCTACACCTTC
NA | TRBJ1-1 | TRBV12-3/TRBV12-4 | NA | CACGRVNTEAFF | TGTGCCTGCGGACGAGTGAACACTGAAGCTTTCTTT
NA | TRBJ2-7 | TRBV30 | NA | CAWSNRDAYSYEQYF | TGTGCCTGGAGTAATAGGGACGCCTACTCCTACGAGCAGTACTTC
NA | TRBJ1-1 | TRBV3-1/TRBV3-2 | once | CASSQGVTNTEAFF | TGTGCCAGCAGCCAAGGGGTGACGAACACTGAAGCTTTCTTT
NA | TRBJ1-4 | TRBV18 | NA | CASSLDQEKLFF | TGTGCCAGCTCACTAGACCAGGAAAAACTGTTTTTT